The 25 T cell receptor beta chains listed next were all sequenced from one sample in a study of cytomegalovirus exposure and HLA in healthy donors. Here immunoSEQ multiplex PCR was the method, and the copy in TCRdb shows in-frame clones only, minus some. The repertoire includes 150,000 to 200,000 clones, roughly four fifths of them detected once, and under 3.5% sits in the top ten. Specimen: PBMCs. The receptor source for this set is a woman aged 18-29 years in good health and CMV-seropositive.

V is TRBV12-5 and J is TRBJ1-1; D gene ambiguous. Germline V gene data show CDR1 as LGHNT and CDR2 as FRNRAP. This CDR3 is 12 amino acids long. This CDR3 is CAIGRGGTEAFF. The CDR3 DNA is TGTGCCATAGGACGGGGAGGAACTGAAGCTTTCTTT. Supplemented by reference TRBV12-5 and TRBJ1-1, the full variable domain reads DARVTQTPRHKVTEMGQEVTMRCQPILGHNTVFWYRQTMMQGLELLAYFRNRAPLDDSGMPKDRFSAEMPDATLATLKIQPSEPRDSAVYFCAIGRGGTEAFFGQGTRLTVV.

The CDR3 nucleotides are TGTGCCAGCAGTAAACAGGGCCCTGAAGCTTTCTTT. Protein product: CASSKQGPEAFF. V and J are TRBV2 and TRBJ1-1; tentative D call: TRBD1 (6 bases). Germline lookup yields CDR1 SNHLY and CDR2 FYNNEI. The CDR3 runs 12 residues. Trimming removed 5 bases at V and 6 bases at J, with 10 bases between.

In DNA, the CDR3 is TGTGCCATCAGTGAGTCGGTAGGAGCCGGGGAGCTGTTTTTT. It is translated as CAISESVGAGELFF. V usage is TRBV10-3 and J usage is TRBJ2-2; D is unresolved. Germline CDR1 is ENHRY and CDR2 is SYGVKD. The V gene lost 0 bases and the J gene lost 6 bases, with 8 bases spanning the gap. The CDR3 length is 14 residues.

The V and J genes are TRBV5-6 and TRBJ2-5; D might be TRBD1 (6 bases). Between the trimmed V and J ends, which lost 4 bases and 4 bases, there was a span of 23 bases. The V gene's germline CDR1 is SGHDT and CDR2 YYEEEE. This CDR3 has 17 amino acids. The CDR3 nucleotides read TGTGCCAGCAGCAGATACCCACAGGGCCCGCTAGTAGAGACCCAGTACTTC. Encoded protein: CASSRYPQGPLVETQYF.

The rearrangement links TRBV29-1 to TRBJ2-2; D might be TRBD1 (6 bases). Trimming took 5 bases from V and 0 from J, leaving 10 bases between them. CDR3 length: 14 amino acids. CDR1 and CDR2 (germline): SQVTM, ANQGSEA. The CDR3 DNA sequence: TGCAGCGTTAAACGGACAGCGAACACCGGGGAGCTGTTTTTT. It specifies CSVKRTANTGELFF.

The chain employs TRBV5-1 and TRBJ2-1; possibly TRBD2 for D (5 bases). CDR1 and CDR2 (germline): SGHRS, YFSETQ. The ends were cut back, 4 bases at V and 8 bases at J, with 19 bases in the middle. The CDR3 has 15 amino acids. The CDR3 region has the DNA TGCGCCAGCAGCATTGCTCGGAGAGGGTTTGATGAGCAGTTCTTC. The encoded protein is CASSIARRGFDEQFF.

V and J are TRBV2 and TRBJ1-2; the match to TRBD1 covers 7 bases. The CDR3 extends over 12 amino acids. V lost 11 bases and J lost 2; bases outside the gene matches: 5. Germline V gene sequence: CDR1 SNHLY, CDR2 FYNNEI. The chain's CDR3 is CAGGQLNYGYTF. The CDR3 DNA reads TGTGCCGGGGGACAGCTAAACTATGGCTACACCTTC.

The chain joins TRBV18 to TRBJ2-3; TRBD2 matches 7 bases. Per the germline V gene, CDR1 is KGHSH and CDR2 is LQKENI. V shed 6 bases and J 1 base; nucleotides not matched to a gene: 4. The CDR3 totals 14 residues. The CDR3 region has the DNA TGTGCCAGCTCGCCTGGGGGGGGCACAGATACGCAGTATTTT. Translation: CASSPGGGTDTQYF.

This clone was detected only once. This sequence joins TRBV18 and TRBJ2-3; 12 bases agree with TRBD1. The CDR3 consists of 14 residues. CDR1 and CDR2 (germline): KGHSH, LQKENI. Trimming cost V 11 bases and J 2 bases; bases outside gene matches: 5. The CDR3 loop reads CAGMGQGATDTQYF. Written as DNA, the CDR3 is TGTGCCGGCATGGGACAGGGGGCCACAGATACGCAGTATTTT.

The DNA for the CDR3 is TGTGCCAGCAGCTTAGCGAGTCGCTACGAGCAGTACTTC. Amino acid sequence: CASSLASRYEQYF. This rearrangement joins TRBV7-8 to TRBJ2-7; D not certain. Germline values: CDR1 SGHVS, CDR2 FQNEAQ. This CDR3 has 13 residues. V was clipped by 0 bases and J by 3 bases, with 6 bases between them.

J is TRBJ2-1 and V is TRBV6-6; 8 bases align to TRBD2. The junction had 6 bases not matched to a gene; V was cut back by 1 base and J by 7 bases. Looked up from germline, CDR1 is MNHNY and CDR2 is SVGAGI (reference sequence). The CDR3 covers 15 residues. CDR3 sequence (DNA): TGTGCCAGCAGTTACTTAAACGCGGGGGGAAATGAGCAGTTCTTC. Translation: CASSYLNAGGNEQFF.

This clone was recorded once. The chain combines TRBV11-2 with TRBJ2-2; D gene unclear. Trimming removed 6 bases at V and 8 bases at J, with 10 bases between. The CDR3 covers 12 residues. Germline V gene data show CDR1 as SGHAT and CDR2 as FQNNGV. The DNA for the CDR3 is TGTGCCAGCAGTTACGGTTGGGGGGAGCTGTTTTTT. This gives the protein CASSYGWGELFF.

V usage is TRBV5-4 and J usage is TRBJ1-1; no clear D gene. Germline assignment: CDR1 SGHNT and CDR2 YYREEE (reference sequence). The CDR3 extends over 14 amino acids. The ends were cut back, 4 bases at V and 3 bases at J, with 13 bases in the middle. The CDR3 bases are TGTGCCAGCAGCCACCGAGGGTCAGACACTGAAGCTTTCTTT. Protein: CASSHRGSDTEAFF.

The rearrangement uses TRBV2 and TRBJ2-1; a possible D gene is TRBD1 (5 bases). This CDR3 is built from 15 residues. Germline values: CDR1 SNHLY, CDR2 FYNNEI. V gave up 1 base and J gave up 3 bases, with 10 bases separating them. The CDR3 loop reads CASSEGGHHYNEQFF. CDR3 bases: TGTGCCAGCAGTGAAGGTGGACACCACTACAATGAGCAGTTCTTC.

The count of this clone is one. The CDR3 coding sequence is TGTGCCATCAGGGCGACAGGGGGCAATAATTCACCCCTCCACTTT. Translating gives CAIRATGGNNSPLHF. The chain couples TRBV10-3 to TRBJ1-6; TRBD1 matches at 10 bases. V gave up 6 bases and J gave up 5 bases; unmatched junction bases: 4. The CDR3 loop spans 15 amino acids. Germline CDR1 reads ENHRY; CDR2 reads SYGVKD.

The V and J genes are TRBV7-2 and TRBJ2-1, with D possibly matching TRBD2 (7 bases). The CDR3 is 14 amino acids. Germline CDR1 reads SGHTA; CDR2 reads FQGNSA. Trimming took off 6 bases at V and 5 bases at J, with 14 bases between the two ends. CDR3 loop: CASRGGLRDNEQFF. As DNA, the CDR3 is TGTGCCAGCAGGGGGGGGCTGAGGGACAATGAGCAGTTCTTC.

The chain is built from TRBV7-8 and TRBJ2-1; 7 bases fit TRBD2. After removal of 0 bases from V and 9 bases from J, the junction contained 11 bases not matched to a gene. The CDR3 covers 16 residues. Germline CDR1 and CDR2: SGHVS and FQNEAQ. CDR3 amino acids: CASSLALTSPSREQFF. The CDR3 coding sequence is TGTGCCAGCAGCTTAGCCCTGACTAGCCCCTCTCGTGAGCAGTTCTTC.

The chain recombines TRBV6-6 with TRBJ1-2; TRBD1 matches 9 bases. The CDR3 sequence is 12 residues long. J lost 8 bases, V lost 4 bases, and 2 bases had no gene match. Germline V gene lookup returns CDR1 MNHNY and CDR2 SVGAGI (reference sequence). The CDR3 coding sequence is TGTGCCAGCAGTTGGACAGGGGACGGCTACACCTTC. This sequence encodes CASSWTGDGYTF.

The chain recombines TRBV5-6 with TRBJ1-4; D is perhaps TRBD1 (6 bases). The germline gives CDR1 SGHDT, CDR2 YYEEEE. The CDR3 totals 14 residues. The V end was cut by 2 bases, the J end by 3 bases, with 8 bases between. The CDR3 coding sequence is TGTGCCAGCAGCTTTAGGGGGTCTAATGAAAAACTGTTTTTT. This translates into CASSFRGSNEKLFF.

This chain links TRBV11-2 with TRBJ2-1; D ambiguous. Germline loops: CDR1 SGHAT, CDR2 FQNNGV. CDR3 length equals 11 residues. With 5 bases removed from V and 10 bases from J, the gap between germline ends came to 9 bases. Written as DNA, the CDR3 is TGTGCCAGCAGCCAAACAATGGAGCAGTTCTTC. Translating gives CASSQTMEQFF.

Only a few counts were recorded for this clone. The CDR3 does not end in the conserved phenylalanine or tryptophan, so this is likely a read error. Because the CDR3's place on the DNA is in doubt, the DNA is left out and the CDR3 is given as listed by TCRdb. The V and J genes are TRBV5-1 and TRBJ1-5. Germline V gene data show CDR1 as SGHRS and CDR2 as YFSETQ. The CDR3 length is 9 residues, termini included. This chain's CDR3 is CASSFGGEV.

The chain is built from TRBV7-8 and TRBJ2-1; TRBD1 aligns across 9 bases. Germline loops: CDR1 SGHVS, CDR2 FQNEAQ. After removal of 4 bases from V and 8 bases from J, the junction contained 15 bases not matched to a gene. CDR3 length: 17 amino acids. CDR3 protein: CASSSARFRDRVDEQFF. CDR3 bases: TGTGCCAGCAGCTCCGCCCGCTTCCGGGACAGGGTCGATGAGCAGTTCTTC.

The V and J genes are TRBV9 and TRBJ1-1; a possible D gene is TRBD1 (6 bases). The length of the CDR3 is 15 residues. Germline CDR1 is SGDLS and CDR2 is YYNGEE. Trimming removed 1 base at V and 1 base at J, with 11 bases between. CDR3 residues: CASSVRGGPNTEAFF. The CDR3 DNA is TGTGCCAGCAGCGTAAGAGGGGGTCCGAACACTGAAGCTTTCTTT.

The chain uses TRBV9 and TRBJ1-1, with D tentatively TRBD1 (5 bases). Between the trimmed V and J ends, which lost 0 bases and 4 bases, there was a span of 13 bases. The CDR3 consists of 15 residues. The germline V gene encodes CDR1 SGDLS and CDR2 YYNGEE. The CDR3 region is CASSVVGGLGTEAFF. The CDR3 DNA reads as TGTGCCAGCAGCGTAGTTGGGGGGTTGGGCACTGAAGCTTTCTTT.

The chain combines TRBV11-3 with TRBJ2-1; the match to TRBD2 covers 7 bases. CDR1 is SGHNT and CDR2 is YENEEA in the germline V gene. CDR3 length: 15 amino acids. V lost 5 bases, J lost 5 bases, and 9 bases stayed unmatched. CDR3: CASSPRTSQNNEQFF. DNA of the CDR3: TGTGCCAGCAGCCCCCGGACTAGTCAGAACAATGAGCAGTTCTTC.